One sample yielded the 22 T cell receptor beta chains listed below, sequenced in a study of T cells after yellow fever vaccination. From the 5' RACE reads, TCRdb called clonotypes with MiXCR, one entry per CDR3 protein. The data contain a few hundred thousand distinct CDR3 sequences, 7% to 9% of them singletons. The material sequenced was PBMCs, taken 45 days after the first yellow fever vaccination. The source of these receptors is a man between 18 and 35 years old who received the YFV17D yellow fever vaccine.

The rearrangement links TRBV9 to TRBJ2-1, with 12 bases fitting TRBD2. Per germline, CDR1 SGDLS and CDR2 YYNGEE. V was pared by 3 bases and J by 8 bases, with 12 bases of the junction left unmatched. The CDR3 runs 17 residues. CDR3 loop: CASSGPPGLAGWHEQFF. The CDR3 region has the DNA TGTGCCAGCAGCGGGCCACCGGGACTAGCGGGTTGGCATGAGCAGTTCTTC.

This clonotype was seen a handful of times. The chain couples TRBV24-1 to TRBJ1-2, with a weak D call TRBD1 (6 bases). Trimming removed 7 bases from V and 6 bases from J, with 11 bases in between. CDR3 size: 12 residues. Germline assignment: CDR1 KGHDR and CDR2 SFDVKD. The CDR3 spells CATRGTSDGYTF. The CDR3 nucleotides read TGTGCCACCAGAGGGACATCCGATGGCTACACCTTC.

The sample holds a few counts of this clonotype. The gene calls are TRBV5-4 and TRBJ2-3, with 8 bases lining up with TRBD2. Per the germline V gene, CDR1 is SGHNT and CDR2 is YYREEE (reference sequence). J lost 2 bases, V lost 4 bases, and 9 bases had no gene match. The CDR3 is made up of 16 amino acids. The CDR3 protein is CASSPRTSTNTDTQYF. Written as DNA, the CDR3 is TGTGCCAGCAGCCCTCGGACTAGCACAAACACAGATACGCAGTATTTT.

The chain couples TRBV25-1 to TRBJ1-1; D is unresolved. This CDR3 has 13 amino acids. The V end was cut by 3 bases, the J end by 6 bases, with 11 bases between. Germline V lookup: CDR1 MGHDK, CDR2 SYGVNS. The CDR3 protein is CASSEIHGPEAFF. The CDR3 DNA sequence: TGTGCCAGCAGTGAGATCCATGGCCCTGAAGCTTTCTTT.

The V and J genes are TRBV6-5 and TRBJ2-5; D may be TRBD2 (6 bases). CDR3 length: 16 residues. The ends were cut back, 0 bases at V and 3 bases at J, with 14 bases in the middle. Per germline, CDR1 MNHEY and CDR2 SVGAGI. The DNA of the CDR3 is TGTGCCAGCAGTTACTCCCCCCTGACTAGTAAAGAGACCCAGTACTTC. It is translated as CASSYSPLTSKETQYF.

This clonotype turned up a few times. The V and J genes are TRBV13 and TRBJ2-7; 11 nucleotides align to TRBD2. This CDR3 contains 15 residues. With 5 bases clipped from V and 3 bases from J, the junction kept 6 bases outside the gene matches. Germline V gives CDR1 PRHDT, CDR2 FYEKMQ (reference sequence). CDR3 DNA: TGTGCCAGCAGCACGACTAGCGGGGCCCGCTACGAGCAGTACTTC. This sequence encodes CASSTTSGARYEQYF.

This clonotype was counted a few times. The chain links TRBV6-2 or TRBV6-3 to TRBJ2-7; maybe TRBD1 (5 bases). The CDR3 length is 14 residues. Germline lookup yields CDR1 MNHEY and CDR2 SVGEGT. Trimming took off 5 bases at V and 6 bases at J, with 17 bases between the two ends. CDR3 residues: CASSDPPGFGEQYV. For the CDR3, the DNA is TGTGCCAGCAGTGACCCCCCAGGGTTCGGCGAGCAGTACGTC.

The DNA for the CDR3 is TGCGCCAGCAGCTTGGTAGGACTAGCGGGGTACCTCAATGAGCAGTTCTTC. Amino acid sequence: CASSLVGLAGYLNEQFF. This sequence joins TRBV5-1 and TRBJ2-1; TRBD2 matches at 12 bases. The V segment lost 0 bases and the J segment 6 bases; nucleotides outside the gene matches: 7. Per germline, CDR1 SGHRS and CDR2 YFSETQ. This CDR3 region has 17 residues.

This clonotype occurred a few times. The V gene is TRBV24-1, the J gene TRBJ2-2; 9 bases match TRBD2. The CDR3 has 15 amino acids. V was clipped by 4 bases and J by 5 bases; unmatched bases: 4. The germline gives CDR1 KGHDR, CDR2 SFDVKD. CDR3 sequence: CATSDRTSVTGELFF. In DNA form, the CDR3 reads TGTGCCACCAGTGACCGGACTAGCGTGACCGGGGAGCTGTTTTTT.

This clonotype was counted a few times. This chain links TRBV20-1 with TRBJ1-2; D call uncertain. The V and J ends lost 2 bases and 5 bases respectively, with 12 bases between them. The germline V gene encodes CDR1 DFQATT and CDR2 SNEGSKA (reference sequence). The CDR3 runs 13 residues. The CDR3 nucleotides read TGCAGTGCTAGACAGCCTGTTCAATATGGCTACACCTTC. Its translation is CSARQPVQYGYTF.

The chain combines TRBV20-1 with TRBJ1-5; D unclear. The CDR3 runs to 15 residues. Looked up from germline, CDR1 is DFQATT and CDR2 is SNEGSKA (reference sequence). The V end lost 1 base, the J end lost 0 bases, and 10 bases lay between the germline ends. The CDR3 loop is CSARVRDLSNQPQHF. As DNA, the CDR3 is TGCAGTGCTAGAGTGCGCGACCTTAGCAATCAGCCCCAGCATTTT.

The gene calls are TRBV4-2 and TRBJ2-1, with D unresolved. Trimming cost V 4 bases and J 2 bases, with 18 bases left between them. The CDR3 spans 17 residues. Germline V CDR1 and CDR2: LGHNA, YNFKEQ. This CDR3 reads CASSLPLGRGPYNEQFF. The CDR3 nucleotides are TGTGCCAGCAGCCTCCCCCTCGGGCGTGGGCCCTACAATGAGCAGTTCTTC.

The chain couples TRBV12-3 or TRBV12-4 to TRBJ1-2; unclear D gene. V was cut by 5 bases and J by 4 bases, with 17 bases left in between. This CDR3 is 15 amino acids long. The CDR3 is CASSPSGPTTYGYTF. CDR3 coding DNA: TGTGCCAGCAGTCCCTCGGGCCCAACTACCTATGGCTACACCTTC.

In its sample, this clonotype was seen a few times. The chain employs TRBV18 and TRBJ2-3, with 8 positions matching TRBD2. Trimming removed 0 bases from V and 2 bases from J; junction bases left unmatched: 4. The germline V gene has CDR1 KGHSH and CDR2 LQKENI. This CDR3 spans 16 amino acids. In DNA, the CDR3 is TGTGCCAGCTCACCACCGAGCGGGGGCTACACAGATACGCAGTATTTT. Translation: CASSPPSGGYTDTQYF.

V usage is TRBV12-3 or TRBV12-4 and J usage is TRBJ1-1; TRBD1 agrees at 9 bases. Trimming removed 6 bases from V and 5 bases from J; junction bases left unmatched: 10. CDR3 length equals 15 residues. The CDR3 DNA reads as TGTGCCAGCAGGCCCACGGGACAGGGAGGGACTGAAGCTTTCTTT. This translates into CASRPTGQGGTEAFF.

The sample holds a few counts of this clonotype. V and J are TRBV7-9 and TRBJ1-1; D is ambiguous. The CDR3 extends over 13 amino acids. Trimming left V 2 bases short and J 2 bases short, with 6 bases between. Germline values: CDR1 SEHNR, CDR2 FQNEAQ (reference sequence). CDR3 amino acids: CASSLITNTEAFF. The CDR3 coding sequence is TGTGCCAGCAGCTTAATCACCAACACTGAAGCTTTCTTT.

This clonotype has a handful of counts. The V call is TRBV29-1, the J call TRBJ2-5; possible D gene TRBD1, 6 bases. Looked up from germline, CDR1 is SQVTM and CDR2 is ANQGSEA. Trimming cost V 6 bases and J 2 bases, with 10 bases left between them. The CDR3 covers 12 residues. CDR3 amino acids: CSVRQAQETQYF. DNA for the CDR3: TGCAGCGTGAGACAGGCTCAAGAGACCCAGTACTTC.

V and J are TRBV5-1 and TRBJ1-1, with D perhaps TRBD1 (5 bases). Germline V gene data show CDR1 as SGHRS and CDR2 as YFSETQ. Trimming took off 0 bases at V and 6 bases at J, with 12 bases between the two ends. This CDR3 spans 14 amino acids. The CDR3 coding sequence is TGCGCCAGCAGCTTGGCCGAGGGGATGGCTGAAGCTTTCTTT. Its translation is CASSLAEGMAEAFF.

This chain links TRBV20-1 with TRBJ2-5, with D perhaps TRBD1 (5 bases). Trimming cost V 5 bases and J 4 bases, with 11 bases left between them. Germline V gene sequence: CDR1 DFQATT, CDR2 SNEGSKA (reference sequence). The CDR3 extends over 12 amino acids. CDR3 residues: CSAPDRAETQYF. The DNA of the CDR3 is TGCAGTGCTCCTGACAGAGCAGAGACCCAGTACTTC.

This clonotype was seen a few times. The chain recombines TRBV2 with TRBJ2-5; D is tentatively TRBD1 or TRBD2 (5 bases each). The germline V gene encodes CDR1 SNHLY and CDR2 FYNNEI. The CDR3 is made up of 13 amino acids. V shed 3 bases and J shed 7 bases, with 12 bases lying between them. The CDR3 protein is CASSEDFGGTQYF. CDR3 nucleotide sequence: TGTGCCAGCAGTGAGGATTTTGGGGGGACCCAGTACTTC.

This clonotype showed up just a few times. The V call is TRBV6-5, the J call TRBJ2-5, with 11 bases identical to TRBD2. Germline CDR1 MNHEY, CDR2 SVGAGI. Germline trimming cut 1 base from V and 5 bases from J; bases unmatched to any gene: 9. The length of the CDR3 is 17 residues. The CDR3 spells CASSYWEISGGAETQYF. The CDR3 DNA is TGTGCCAGCAGTTACTGGGAAATTAGCGGGGGGGCGGAGACCCAGTACTTC.

This clonotype was recorded at least ten times. V is TRBV6-5 and J is TRBJ2-3, with 7 bases that match TRBD2. The CDR3 length is 15 residues. J gave up 2 bases and V 2 bases, and 4 bases lay outside the gene matches. Germline V lookup: CDR1 MNHEY, CDR2 SVGAGI. This CDR3 reads CASSYGLADTDTQYF. For the CDR3, the DNA is TGTGCCAGCAGTTACGGGCTAGCGGACACAGATACGCAGTATTTT.